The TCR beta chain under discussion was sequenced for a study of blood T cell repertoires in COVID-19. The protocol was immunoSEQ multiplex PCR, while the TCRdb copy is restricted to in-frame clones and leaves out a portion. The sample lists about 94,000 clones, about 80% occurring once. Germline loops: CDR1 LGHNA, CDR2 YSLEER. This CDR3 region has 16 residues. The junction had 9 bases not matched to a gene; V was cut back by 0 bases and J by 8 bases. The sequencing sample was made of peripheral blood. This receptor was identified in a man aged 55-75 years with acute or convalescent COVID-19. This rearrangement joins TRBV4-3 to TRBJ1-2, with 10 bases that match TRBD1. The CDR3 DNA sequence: TGCGCCAGCAGCCAAGATTATACGGGACAGGGGATCGGCTACACCTTC. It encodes CASSQDYTGQGIGYTF.